This T cell receptor beta chain was found in a study of OX40 agonist ivuxolimab in advanced cancers. Peripheral blood came from all dose cohorts at three timepoints. Only in-frame clones appear in the TCRdb table, and some are missing; sequencing was by immunoSEQ multiplex PCR. The data show roughly 76,000 clones, around 90% seen once. In regard to this clone: Its cognate antigen is unknown.

General study findings and limits: At 0.1 to 3.0 mg/kg and by week 6, CD4+ and CD8+ T cells in the blood had expanded clonally.

The TCR comes from an adult with an advanced solid tumor such as melanoma, head and neck, liver or kidney cancer. Sequenced material: CD4+ or CD8+ T cells sorted from blood, taken in a trial of the OX40 agonist ivuxolimab.

CDR3 sequence (DNA): TGTGCTGTTGTAGTTGGAGCTAACACTGAAGCTTTCTTT. This codes for CAVVVGANTEAFF. V gene TRBV7-7 combines with J gene TRBJ1-1, with D uncertain. The CDR3 has 13 residues. Per germline, CDR1 SSHAT and CDR2 FNYEAQ (reference sequence).